This T cell receptor (beta chain) was sequenced during a study of early T cells in non-severe SARS-CoV-2 infection. This clonotype was seen ten or more times. What it recognizes is unknown. Looked up from germline, CDR1 is MNHEY and CDR2 is SVGEGT. The CDR3 runs to 18 residues. Trimming removed 7 bases from V and 0 bases from J, with 24 bases in between. Study-wide findings and caveats: Sequences matched to VDJdb favored anti-spike CD8 responses, while private and CD4 specificities were missed.

Researchers attached unique molecular identifiers to individual cDNA molecules. TCRdb redid the calling of the 5' RACE reads with MiXCR, one entry per CDR3 protein. The table has tens of thousands of distinct CDR3 sequences, 14% seen once. The sequence was obtained from an adult who was a healthcare worker with PCR-confirmed SARS-CoV-2 infection or an uninfected control (not recorded which). The sample was whole blood. V is TRBV6-2 or TRBV6-3 and J is TRBJ1-2; tentative D call: TRBD1 (5 bases). CDR3 DNA sequence: TGTGCCAGCACCAGGGCCGGGAGGATTCCTCTCTCTAACTATGGCTACACCTTC. Translating gives CASTRAGRIPLSNYGYTF.